This TCR beta chain is from a study of T cell clones after liver transplantation. Assay: immunoSEQ multiplex PCR; the TCRdb copy retains only in-frame clones and omits some. The sample records about 15,000 clones, around 90% being singletons. Germline assignment: CDR1 MNHNS and CDR2 SASEGT. The CDR3 extends over 17 amino acids. After removal of 3 bases from V and 5 bases from J, the junction contained 14 bases not matched to a gene. About this clone: The antigen is not known.

The study's findings and limits: These preliminary findings come from unstandardized post-transplant sampling times. Circulating graft-donor-reactive CD4 TCRbeta sequences fell significantly post-transplant in most of the 8 subjects.

This material consisted of CD8+ T cells from blood, taken before liver transplant. This clonotype was sampled from a human donor who received a liver transplant. The genes are TRBV6-1 and TRBJ1-2, with 8 nucleotides matching TRBD1. CDR3 amino acids: CASSEIPGGIAKYGYTF. The CDR3 DNA sequence: TGTGCCAGCAGTGAGATTCCAGGGGGCATCGCCAAATATGGCTACACCTTC.